The clone carrying this T cell receptor beta chain was detected once. Its antigen is unknown. This specimen belongs to a study of cytomegalovirus exposure and HLA in healthy donors. Germline V lookup: CDR1 GTSNPN, CDR2 SVGIG (reference sequence). CDR3 size: 12 residues. V gave up 0 bases and J gave up 8 bases, with 7 bases separating them. Donors were drawn from the approximately 110-subject validation cohort, separate from the 666-subject first cohort. Clones were sequenced by immunoSEQ multiplex PCR, and TCRdb holds only the in-frame ones, with some missing. The sample records under 300,000 clones, approximately 86% being singletons. Broader study findings: Reports credit the classifier with highly specific, highly sensitive diagnosis of cytomegalovirus status. In vitro testing confirmed three CMV-associated chains as specific for CMV antigens. Despite most TCR sequences being rare, some public TCRs occurred in many donors.

The specimen sequenced was PBMCs. The rearrangement uses TRBV30 and TRBJ1-4; the D is unclear. This receptor was identified in a woman aged 18-29 years in good health and CMV-seronegative. The CDR3 sequence: CAWSVEREKLFF. The CDR3 DNA reads as TGTGCCTGGAGTGTAGAACGGGAAAAACTGTTTTTT. Full variable domain (missing parts from reference TRBV30 and TRBJ1-4): SQTIHQWPATLVQPVGSPLSLECTVEGTSNPNLYWYRQAAGRGLQLLFYSVGIGQISSEVPQNLSASRPQDRQFILSSKKLLLSDSGFYLCAWSVEREKLFFGSGTQLSVL.